Reported below is one TCR beta chain. The antigen remains undetermined. Researchers ran the PCR with 60 Vbeta and 13 Jbeta primers. Clones were sequenced by immunoSEQ multiplex PCR, and TCRdb holds only the in-frame ones, with some missing. The sample table sets out roughly 77,000 clones. This sample was taken from a study of cytomegalovirus exposure and HLA in healthy donors. Study-wide points: TCR beta V- and J-gene trimming was later associated with a missense DCLRE1C variant. Donors were assumed by presence/absence analyses to have roughly uniform sequencing depth. Reports state that TCR beta sequences accurately predicted most subjects' HLA-A and HLA-B alleles. The authors enumerated 150 to 200 TCR beta chains as linked to cytomegalovirus.

This receptor was obtained from a man aged 30 to 39 in good health and CMV-seronegative. The sequencing sample was made of PBMCs.

CDR3 in DNA: TGCGCCAGCAGCCCGATATGGGGGGGAACCTACGAGCAGTACTTC. This encodes CASSPIWGGTYEQYF. The gene calls are TRBV5-1 and TRBJ2-7; 7 bases match TRBD2. Germline CDR1 is SGHRS and CDR2 is YFSETQ. The CDR3 consists of 15 residues. Losses at the gene ends were 4 bases for V and 2 bases for J; bases not matched to a gene: 9.